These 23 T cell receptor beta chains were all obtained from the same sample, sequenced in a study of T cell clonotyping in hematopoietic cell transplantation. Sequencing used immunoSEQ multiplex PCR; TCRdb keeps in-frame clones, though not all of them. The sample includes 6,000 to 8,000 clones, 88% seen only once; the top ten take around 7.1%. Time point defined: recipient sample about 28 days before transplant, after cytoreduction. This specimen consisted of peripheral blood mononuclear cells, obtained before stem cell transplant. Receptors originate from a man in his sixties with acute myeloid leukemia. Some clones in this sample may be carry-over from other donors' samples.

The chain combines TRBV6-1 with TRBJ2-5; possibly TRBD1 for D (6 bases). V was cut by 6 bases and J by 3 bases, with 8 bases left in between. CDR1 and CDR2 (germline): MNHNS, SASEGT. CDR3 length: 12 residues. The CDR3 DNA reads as TGTGCCAGCAGAGGGACAAAAGAGACCCAGTACTTC. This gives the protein CASRGTKETQYF.

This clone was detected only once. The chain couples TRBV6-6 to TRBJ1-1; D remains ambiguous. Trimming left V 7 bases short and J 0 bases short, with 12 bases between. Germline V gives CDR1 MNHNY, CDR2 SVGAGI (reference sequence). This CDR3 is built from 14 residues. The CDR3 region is CASISHQMNTEAFF. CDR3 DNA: TGTGCCAGCATATCCCACCAGATGAACACTGAAGCTTTCTTT.

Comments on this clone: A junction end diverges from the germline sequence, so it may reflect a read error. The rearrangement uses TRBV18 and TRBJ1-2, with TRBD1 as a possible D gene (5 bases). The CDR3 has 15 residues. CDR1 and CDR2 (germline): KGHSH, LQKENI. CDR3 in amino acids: CASSPLPTVDYGYTF. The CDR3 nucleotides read TGTGCCAGCTCACCACTCCCGACAGTAGACTACGGCTACACCTTC.

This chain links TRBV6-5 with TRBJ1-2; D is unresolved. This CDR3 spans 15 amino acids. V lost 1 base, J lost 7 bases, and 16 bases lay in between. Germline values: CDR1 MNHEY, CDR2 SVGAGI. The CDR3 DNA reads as TGTGCCAGCAGTTACTACGACGCCGGCAGAGGTGGCTACACCTTC. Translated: CASSYYDAGRGGYTF.

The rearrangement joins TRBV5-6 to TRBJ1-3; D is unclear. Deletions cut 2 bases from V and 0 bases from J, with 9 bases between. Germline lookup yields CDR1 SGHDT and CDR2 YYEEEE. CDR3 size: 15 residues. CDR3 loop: CASSFKSSSGNTIYF. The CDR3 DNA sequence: TGTGCCAGCAGCTTTAAGAGCAGCTCTGGAAACACCATATATTTT.

This chain's CDR3 is CASSHPPTEAFF. CDR3 DNA sequence: TGTGCCAGCAGCCACCCCCCTACTGAAGCTTTCTTT. V and J are TRBV7-8 and TRBJ1-1; D gene ambiguous. The CDR3 loop spans 12 amino acids. CDR1 is SGHVS, CDR2 FQNEAQ, per germline. V was trimmed by 5 bases and J by 5 bases, leaving 9 bases between them.

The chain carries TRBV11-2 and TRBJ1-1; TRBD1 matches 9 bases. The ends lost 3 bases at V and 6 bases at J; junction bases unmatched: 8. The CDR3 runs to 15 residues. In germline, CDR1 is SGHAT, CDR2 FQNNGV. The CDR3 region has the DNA TGTGCCAGCAGCTTTTCGTACAGGGGGCAGCCTGAAGCTTTCTTT. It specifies CASSFSYRGQPEAFF.

The CDR3 sequence is CASSPLLRPGGSDEQFF. The DNA of the CDR3 is TGTGCCAGCTCACCACTACTGCGTCCAGGGGGTTCGGATGAGCAGTTCTTC. J is TRBJ2-1 and V is TRBV18, with 7 bases identical to TRBD1. J lost 8 bases, V lost 1 base, and 14 bases had no gene match. CDR1 is KGHSH and CDR2 is LQKENI in the germline V gene. This CDR3 spans 17 amino acids. The variable domain in full, with the rest retrieved from reference TRBV18 and TRBJ2-1, is NAGVMQNPRHLVRRRGQEARLRCSPMKGHSHVYWYRQLPEEGLKFMVYLQKENIIDESGMPKERFSAEFPKEGPSILRIQQVVRGDSAAYFCASSPLLRPGGSDEQFFGPGTRLTVL.

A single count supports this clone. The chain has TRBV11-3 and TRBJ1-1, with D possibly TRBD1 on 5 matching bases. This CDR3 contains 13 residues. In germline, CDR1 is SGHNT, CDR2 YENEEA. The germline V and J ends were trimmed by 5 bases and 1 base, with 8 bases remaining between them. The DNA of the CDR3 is TGTGCCAGCAGCCTCGACAGGAACACTGAAGCTTTCTTT. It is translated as CASSLDRNTEAFF.

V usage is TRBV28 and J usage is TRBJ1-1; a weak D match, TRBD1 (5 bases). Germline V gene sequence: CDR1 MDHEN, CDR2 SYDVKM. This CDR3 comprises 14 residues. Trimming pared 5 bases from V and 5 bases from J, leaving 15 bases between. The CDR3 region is CASSRAGTGTEAFF. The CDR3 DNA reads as TGTGCCAGCAGTCGGGCTGGGACGGGGACTGAAGCTTTCTTT. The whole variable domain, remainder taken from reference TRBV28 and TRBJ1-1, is DVKVTQSSRYLVKRTGEKVFLECVQDMDHENMFWYRQDPGLGLRLIYFSYDVKMKEKGDIPEGYSVSREKKERFSLILESASTNQTSMYLCASSRAGTGTEAFFGQGTRLTVV.

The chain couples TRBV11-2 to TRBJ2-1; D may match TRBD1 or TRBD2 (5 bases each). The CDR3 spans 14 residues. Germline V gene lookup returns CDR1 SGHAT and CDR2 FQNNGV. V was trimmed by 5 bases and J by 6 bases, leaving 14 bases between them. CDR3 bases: TGTGCCAGCAGCCGGGACCGTACCTCCAATGAGCAGTTCTTC. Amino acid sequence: CASSRDRTSNEQFF.

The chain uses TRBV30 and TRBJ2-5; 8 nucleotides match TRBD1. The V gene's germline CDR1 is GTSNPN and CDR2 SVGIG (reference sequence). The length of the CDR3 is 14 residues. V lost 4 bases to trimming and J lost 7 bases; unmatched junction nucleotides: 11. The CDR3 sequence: CAWNPDREAGTQYF. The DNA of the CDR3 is TGTGCCTGGAACCCGGACAGGGAGGCTGGGACCCAGTACTTC.

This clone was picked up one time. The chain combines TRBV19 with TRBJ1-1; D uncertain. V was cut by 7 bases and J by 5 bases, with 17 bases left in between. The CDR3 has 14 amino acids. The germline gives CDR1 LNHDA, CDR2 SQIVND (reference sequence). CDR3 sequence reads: CASTDLTLRTEAFF. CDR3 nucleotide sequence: TGTGCCAGTACCGACCTTACCTTGAGAACTGAAGCTTTCTTT.

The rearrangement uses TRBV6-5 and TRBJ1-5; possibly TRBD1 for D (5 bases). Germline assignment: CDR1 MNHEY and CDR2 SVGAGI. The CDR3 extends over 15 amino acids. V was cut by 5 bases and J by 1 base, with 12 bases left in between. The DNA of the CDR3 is TGTGCCAGCAGTCCAGGGAGGTTCAGCAATCAGCCCCAGCATTTT. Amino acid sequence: CASSPGRFSNQPQHF.

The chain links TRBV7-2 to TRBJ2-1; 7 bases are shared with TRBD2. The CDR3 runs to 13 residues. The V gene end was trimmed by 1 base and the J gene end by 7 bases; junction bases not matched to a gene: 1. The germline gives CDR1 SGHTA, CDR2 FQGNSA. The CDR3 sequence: CASSLGGGNEQFF. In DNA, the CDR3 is TGTGCCAGCAGCTTAGGGGGGGGTAATGAGCAGTTCTTC.

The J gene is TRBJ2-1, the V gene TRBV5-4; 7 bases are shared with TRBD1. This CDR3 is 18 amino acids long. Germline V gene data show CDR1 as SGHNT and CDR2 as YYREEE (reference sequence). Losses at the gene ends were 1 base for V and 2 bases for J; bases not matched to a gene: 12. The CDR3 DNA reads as TGTGCCAGCAGCTTGTCCCAGGGGGTTTGGTCGGCCTACAATGAGCAGTTCTTC. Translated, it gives CASSLSQGVWSAYNEQFF. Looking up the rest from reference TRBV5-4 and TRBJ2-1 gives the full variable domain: ETGVTQSPTHLIKTRGQQVTLRCSSQSGHNTVSWYQQALGQGPQFIFQYYREEENGRGNFPPRFSGLQFPNYSSELNVNALELDDSALYLCASSLSQGVWSAYNEQFFGPGTRLTVL.

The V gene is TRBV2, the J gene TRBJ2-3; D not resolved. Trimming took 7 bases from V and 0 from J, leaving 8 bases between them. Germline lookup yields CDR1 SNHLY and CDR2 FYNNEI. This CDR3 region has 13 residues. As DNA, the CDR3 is TGTGCCAGCATAGCCGAAAGCACAGATACGCAGTATTTT. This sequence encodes CASIAESTDTQYF.

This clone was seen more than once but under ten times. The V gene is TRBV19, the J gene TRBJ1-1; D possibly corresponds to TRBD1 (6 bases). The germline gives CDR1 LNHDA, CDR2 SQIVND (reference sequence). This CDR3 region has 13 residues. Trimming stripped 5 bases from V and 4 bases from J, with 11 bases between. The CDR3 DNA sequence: TGTGCCAGTAGTCCCCTCAGGGGCACTGAAGCTTTCTTT. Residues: CASSPLRGTEAFF.

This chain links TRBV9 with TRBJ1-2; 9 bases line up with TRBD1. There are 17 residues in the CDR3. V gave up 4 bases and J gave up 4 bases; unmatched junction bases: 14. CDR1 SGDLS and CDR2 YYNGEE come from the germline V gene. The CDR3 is CASSSPLTGGLGYGYTF. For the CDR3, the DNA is TGTGCCAGCAGCTCCCCTTTGACAGGGGGATTGGGCTATGGCTACACCTTC.

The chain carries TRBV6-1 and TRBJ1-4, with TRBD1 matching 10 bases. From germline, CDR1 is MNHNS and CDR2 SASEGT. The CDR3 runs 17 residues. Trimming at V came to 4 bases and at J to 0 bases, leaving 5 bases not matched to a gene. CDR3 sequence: CASSGRDRGPTNEKLFF. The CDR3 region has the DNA TGTGCCAGCAGTGGACGGGACAGGGGACCAACTAATGAAAAACTGTTTTTT.

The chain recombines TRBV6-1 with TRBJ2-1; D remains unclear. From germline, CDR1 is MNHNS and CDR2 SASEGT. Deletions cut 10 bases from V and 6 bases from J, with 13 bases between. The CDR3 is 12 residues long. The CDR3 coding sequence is TGTGCCACTGGCCGAAATGTCAATGAGCAGTTCTTC. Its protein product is CATGRNVNEQFF.

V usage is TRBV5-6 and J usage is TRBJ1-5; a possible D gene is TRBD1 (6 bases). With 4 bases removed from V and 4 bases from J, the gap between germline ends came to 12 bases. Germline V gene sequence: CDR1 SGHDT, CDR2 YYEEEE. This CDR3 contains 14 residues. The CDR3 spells CASSIRGWNQPQHF. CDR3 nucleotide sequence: TGTGCCAGCAGCATTAGGGGGTGGAATCAGCCCCAGCATTTT. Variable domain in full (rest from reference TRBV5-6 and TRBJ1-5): DAGVTQSPTHLIKTRGQQVTLRCSPKSGHDTVSWYQQALGQGPQFIFQYYEEEERQRGNFPDRFSGHQFPNYSSELNVNALLLGDSALYLCASSIRGWNQPQHFGDGTRLSIL.

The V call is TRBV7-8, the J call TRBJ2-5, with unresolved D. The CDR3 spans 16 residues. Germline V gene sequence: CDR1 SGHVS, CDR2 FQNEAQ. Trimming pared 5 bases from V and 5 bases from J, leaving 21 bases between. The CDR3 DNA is TGTGCCAGCAGCCCCCGGGCCACTGAGCCCGCGGAGACCCAGTACTTC. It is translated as CASSPRATEPAETQYF.